The source of this TCR beta chain is a study of T-cell memory formation after mild COVID-19. CDR1 is DFQATT and CDR2 is SNEGSKA in the germline V gene (reference sequence). The CDR3 is 13 amino acids. The germline V and J ends were trimmed by 0 bases and 6 bases, with 11 bases remaining between them. TCRdb processed the 5' RACE reads anew with MiXCR; each CDR3 protein has one entry. This table has hundreds of thousands of distinct CDR3 sequences, approximately 21% appearing once. V and J are TRBV20-1 and TRBJ1-1; TRBD1 might be the D (5 bases). This sequence was found in an adult woman who had mild COVID-19 (a few samples of this study predate the infection). Cell type and time point are not known. The sample comprised PBMCs or a T cell subset sorted from them (not recorded which). The CDR3 bases are TGCAGTGCTAGAGATCATGGGGCCGCTGAAGCTTTCTTT. This sequence encodes CSARDHGAAEAFF.